A single sample is the source of the 28 T cell receptor beta chains below, sequenced in a study of T cells in Graves' hyperthyroidism and ophthalmopathy. TCR beta CDR3 regions were amplified from RNA. In the first-round RT-PCR of the TCR CDR3, the HTBI primer set was used. TCRdb ran MiXCR on the multiplex PCR reads and lists one entry per CDR3 protein. This sample has about 590,000 distinct CDR3 sequences, with 12% to 15% found just once. Source material: blood. These receptors were collected from a woman under 30 with Graves' ophthalmopathy.

This clonotype has only a few counts. The gene calls are TRBV29-1 and TRBJ1-2; no clear D. Trimming stripped 1 base from V and 4 bases from J, with 16 bases between. The germline gives CDR1 SQVTM, CDR2 ANQGSEA. The CDR3 runs 15 residues. CDR3 in amino acids: CSVEGAGPPFYGYTF. CDR3 nucleotides: TGCAGCGTTGAAGGGGCCGGACCTCCCTTCTATGGCTACACCTTC.

In its sample, this clonotype was seen a few times. One base away lies a much larger clone, so this may be a sequencing read error. This rearrangement joins TRBV28 to TRBJ1-2, with D unclear. V lost 2 bases and J lost 5, with 9 bases in between. The CDR3 has 13 residues. Germline V CDR1 and CDR2: MDHEN, SYDVKM. The CDR3 region has the DNA TGTGCCAGCAGTTTAAACGCCGGTTATGGCTACACCTTC. This translates into CASSLNAGYGYTF.

This clonotype was found many times. The V call is TRBV5-1, the J call TRBJ2-7; possibly TRBD2 for D (6 bases). The CDR3 sequence is 18 residues long. CDR1 SGHRS and CDR2 YFSETQ come from the germline V gene. The ends were cut back, 4 bases at V and 3 bases at J, with 26 bases in the middle. CDR3 sequence (DNA): TGCGCCAGCAGCCTACCCTCCGTGGAGGGGCCGGGGTTCTACGAGCAGTACTTC. Protein: CASSLPSVEGPGFYEQYF.

This clonotype has ten or more counts. This sequence joins TRBV7-8 and TRBJ1-5; D unresolved. Germline V lookup: CDR1 SGHVS, CDR2 FQNEAQ. The V and J ends lost 5 bases and 0 bases respectively, with 11 bases between them. The CDR3 spans 15 residues. The CDR3 reads CASSQKRDSNQPQHF. The CDR3 nucleotides are TGTGCCAGCAGCCAGAAACGGGATAGCAATCAGCCCCAGCATTTT.

This clonotype was counted ten times or more. V and J are TRBV30 and TRBJ2-7, with TRBD1 identical over 8 bases. This CDR3 has 13 amino acids. V was pared by 5 bases and J by 6 bases, with 9 bases of the junction left unmatched. Germline CDR1 is GTSNPN and CDR2 is SVGIG (reference sequence). Here the CDR3 DNA reads TGTGCCTGGGAGCCAGGCAGGGGGCGCGAGCAGTACTTC. Its protein is CAWEPGRGREQYF. Together with reference TRBV30 and TRBJ2-7, the CDR3 gives the full variable domain: SQTIHQWPATLVQPVGSPLSLECTVEGTSNPNLYWYRQAAGRGLQLLFYSVGIGQISSEVPQNLSASRPQDRQFILSSKKLLLSDSGFYLCAWEPGRGREQYFGPGTRLTVT.

This clonotype was observed a handful of times. The genes are TRBV7-9 and TRBJ2-3; TRBD2 agrees at 8 bases. Trimming at V came to 5 bases and at J to 2 bases, leaving 30 bases not matched to a gene. Germline V gives CDR1 SEHNR, CDR2 FQNEAQ (reference sequence). This CDR3 contains 23 residues. CDR3 amino acids: CASSGRTPLAEPDRELSTDTQYF. The CDR3, as DNA: TGTGCCAGCAGCGGCCGGACCCCACTAGCGGAACCGGACCGAGAACTATCCACAGATACGCAGTATTTT.

The CDR3 reads CASSLRVGDTQYF. The CDR3 nucleotides are TGTGCCAGCAGTTTAAGGGTTGGAGATACGCAGTATTTT. The V gene is TRBV27, the J gene TRBJ2-3; no clear D gene. Per the germline V gene, CDR1 is MNHEY and CDR2 is SMNVEV (reference sequence). Trimming took 2 bases from V and 5 from J, leaving 8 bases between them. The CDR3 is 13 residues long.

The table lists this clonotype with a few counts. This sequence joins TRBV29-1 and TRBJ1-2; the match to TRBD1 covers 9 bases. The germline CDR1 and CDR2 sequences are SQVTM and ANQGSEA. The ends lost 5 bases at V and 4 bases at J; junction bases unmatched: 5. CDR3 length equals 13 residues. The CDR3 coding sequence is TGCAGCGTTACCGGGACAGGGATCTATGGCTACACCTTC. Translated, it gives CSVTGTGIYGYTF.

The chain has TRBV10-3 and TRBJ1-6; TRBD1 agrees at 9 bases. The V gene end was trimmed by 5 bases and the J gene end by 6 bases; junction bases not matched to a gene: 11. Germline CDR1 and CDR2: ENHRY and SYGVKD. The CDR3 runs to 17 residues. CDR3 region: CAISRLNRGQGNSPLHF. CDR3 coding DNA: TGTGCCATCAGTCGACTTAACAGGGGGCAGGGTAATTCACCCCTCCACTTT.

With regard to this clonotype: Given a much more abundant clone one base away, this may be a read error. This chain uses TRBV19 with TRBJ1-4, with TRBD1 identical over 9 bases. This CDR3 comprises 16 residues. CDR1 and CDR2 (germline): LNHDA, SQIVND (reference sequence). Here the CDR3 DNA reads TGTGCCGGTAGTATGGGACAGGGAATGTCGAGTGAAAAACTGTTTTTT. Amino acids: CAGSMGQGMSSEKLFF. Based on the CDR3 plus reference TRBV19 and TRBJ1-4, the full variable domain is DGGITQSPKYLFRKEGQNVTLSCEQNLNHDAMYWYRQDPGQGLRLIYYSQIVNDFQKGDIAEGYSVSREKKESFPLTVTSAQKNPTAFYLCAGSMGQGMSSEKLFFGSGTQLSVL.

This clonotype appeared a few times. This chain joins TRBV9 and TRBJ2-1; tentative D call: TRBD2 (8 bases). The germline gives CDR1 SGDLS, CDR2 YYNGEE. With 4 bases removed from V and 0 bases from J, the gap between germline ends came to 17 bases. CDR3 length: 17 residues. CDR3 protein: CASSSRGGQSSYNEQFF. CDR3 in DNA: TGTGCCAGCAGCTCCCGGGGGGGACAGAGCTCCTACAATGAGCAGTTCTTC.

The chain uses TRBV28 and TRBJ1-1, with 7 bases fitting TRBD1. V lost 7 bases and J lost 4; bases outside the gene matches: 12. CDR1 and CDR2 (germline): MDHEN, SYDVKM. The CDR3 totals 15 residues. The CDR3 reads CASNHQGGQVTEAFF. CDR3 nucleotides: TGTGCCAGCAACCACCAGGGGGGGCAGGTCACTGAAGCTTTCTTT.

This clonotype was observed at least ten times. The chain couples TRBV11-2 to TRBJ2-1, with a possible D match to TRBD2 (6 bases). The CDR3 runs to 16 residues. In germline, CDR1 is SGHAT, CDR2 FQNNGV. Trimming took off 0 bases at V and 2 bases at J, with 11 bases between the two ends. CDR3 loop: CASSLEVGSPYNEQFF. The CDR3 DNA is TGTGCCAGCAGCTTAGAAGTCGGGAGTCCCTACAATGAGCAGTTCTTC. The complete variable domain, with remaining parts taken from reference TRBV11-2 and TRBJ2-1, reads EAGVAQSPRYKIIEKRQSVAFWCNPISGHATLYWYQQILGQGPKLLIQFQNNGVVDDSQLPKDRFSAERLKGVDSTLKIQPAKLEDSAVYLCASSLEVGSPYNEQFFGPGTRLTVL.

This clonotype was counted ten times or more. The V gene is TRBV6-1, the J gene TRBJ2-7; a possible D gene is TRBD1 (6 bases). CDR3 size: 14 residues. CDR1 and CDR2 from the germline V gene are MNHNS and SASEGT. The V end was cut by 8 bases, the J end by 1 base, with 15 bases between. The CDR3 reads CASHREQGSYEQYF. The CDR3 DNA sequence: TGTGCCAGCCACCGTGAACAGGGATCCTACGAGCAGTACTTC.

The chain recombines TRBV4-1 with TRBJ1-5; TRBD1 matches 7 bases. Germline CDR1 and CDR2: MGHRA and YSYEKL. The CDR3 loop spans 16 amino acids. V gave up 3 bases and J gave up 4 bases; unmatched junction bases: 9. This CDR3 is CASSHARDSWNQPQHF. Written as DNA, the CDR3 is TGCGCCAGCAGCCATGCCCGGGACAGCTGGAATCAGCCCCAGCATTTT.

This clonotype showed up just a few times. V gene TRBV4-2 combines with J gene TRBJ2-7, with D perhaps TRBD2 (6 bases). V lost 1 base to trimming and J lost 3 bases, with 13 bases between them. The CDR3 covers 15 residues. In germline, CDR1 is LGHNA, CDR2 YNFKEQ. CDR3 protein: CASSQGFGGIYEQYF. The CDR3 DNA sequence: TGTGCCAGCAGCCAAGGATTCGGAGGGATCTACGAGCAGTACTTC.

As for this clonotype: A single base separates this from a much larger clone, so it may be a read error. The rearrangement joins TRBV19 to TRBJ2-1, with TRBD2 as a possible D gene (5 bases). V lost 8 bases to trimming and J lost 4 bases, with 12 bases between them. The CDR3 is 13 amino acids. Germline V gene data show CDR1 as LNHDA and CDR2 as SQIVND (reference sequence). The CDR3: CASEGWRYNEQFF. The CDR3 region has the DNA TGTGCCAGTGAGGGCTGGCGGTACAATGAGCAGTTCTTC.

This clonotype was recorded many times. The chain carries TRBV2 and TRBJ2-1, with 12 bases fitting TRBD2. The CDR3 is made up of 15 amino acids. Germline trimming cut 4 bases from V and 9 bases from J; bases unmatched to any gene: 7. Looked up from germline, CDR1 is SNHLY and CDR2 is FYNNEI. The CDR3 sequence is CASSASGRALGEQFF. The CDR3, as DNA: TGTGCCAGCAGTGCTAGCGGGAGGGCCCTCGGTGAGCAGTTCTTC.

This clonotype was seen ten or more times. This chain connects TRBV11-2 to TRBJ2-5; 7 nucleotides match TRBD1. Per germline, CDR1 SGHAT and CDR2 FQNNGV. The length of the CDR3 is 15 residues. Losses at the gene ends were 2 bases for V and 5 bases for J; bases not matched to a gene: 8. The CDR3 spells CASSLTGVLRETQYF. CDR3 DNA sequence: TGTGCCAGCAGCTTAACAGGGGTTCTCCGTGAGACCCAGTACTTC.

This clonotype was seen many times. The J gene is TRBJ2-7, the V gene TRBV6-1, with 9 bases that match TRBD2. Germline V gene data show CDR1 as MNHNS and CDR2 as SASEGT. Trimming removed 5 bases from V and 2 bases from J; junction bases left unmatched: 4. CDR3 length: 14 residues. DNA of the CDR3: TGTGCCAGCAGTTACAGCGGGAGGACCTACGAGCAGTACTTC. It is translated as CASSYSGRTYEQYF.

Concerning this clonotype itself: This may stem from a read error, because a much larger clone lies one nucleotide away. The chain uses TRBV7-9 and TRBJ1-2; TRBD1 might be the D (5 bases). Looked up from germline, CDR1 is SEHNR and CDR2 is FQNEAQ (reference sequence). The V end lost 4 bases, the J end lost 8 bases, and 11 bases lay between the germline ends. This CDR3 has 12 amino acids. The CDR3 protein is CASSSSRAGYTF. CDR3 coding DNA: TGTGCCAGCAGCTCCAGCAGGGCCGGCTACACCTTC. The full variable domain, completed using reference TRBV7-9 and TRBJ1-2, is DTGVSQNPRHKITKRGQNVTFRCDPISEHNRLYWYRQTLGQGPEFLTYFQNEAQLEKSRLLSDRFSAERPKGSFSTLEIQRTEQGDSAMYLCASSSSRAGYTFGSGTRLTVV.

Turning to this clonotype: A read error may produce the germline difference seen at one junction end. This chain's CDR3 is CASSSQETTGYTF. For the CDR3, the DNA is TGTGCCAGCAGTTCCCAGGAGACTACTGGCTACACTTTC. The chain recombines TRBV27 with TRBJ1-2; D gene uncertain. The CDR3 spans 13 residues. The V gene's germline CDR1 is MNHEY and CDR2 SMNVEV (reference sequence).

This clonotype was found many times. The rearrangement uses TRBV27 and TRBJ2-3, with TRBD2 identical over 9 bases. Germline trimming cut 4 bases from V and 1 base from J; bases unmatched to any gene: 9. Germline CDR1 reads MNHEY; CDR2 reads SMNVEV (reference sequence). There are 17 residues in the CDR3. CDR3 residues: CASSSLRTSVGTDTQYF. Written as DNA, the CDR3 is TGTGCCAGCAGTTCCCTTAGGACTAGCGTAGGCACAGATACGCAGTATTTT.

The table lists this clonotype with many counts. The CDR3 spells CASSPPTGLTYEQYF. For the CDR3, the DNA is TGTGCCAGCAGTCCGCCGACAGGGTTAACCTACGAGCAGTACTTC. The gene calls are TRBV2 and TRBJ2-7; 7 positions agree with TRBD1. Losses at the gene ends were 5 bases for V and 2 bases for J; bases not matched to a gene: 9. The length of the CDR3 is 15 residues. CDR1 and CDR2 (germline): SNHLY, FYNNEI.

This clonotype was found a few times. V is TRBV30 and J is TRBJ2-5; TRBD1 matches 7 bases. This CDR3 contains 16 residues. Germline V gene lookup returns CDR1 GTSNPN and CDR2 SVGIG (reference sequence). J gave up 2 bases and V 3 bases, and 12 bases lay outside the gene matches. This CDR3 reads CAWRSWRRGRQETQYF. CDR3 nucleotides: TGTGCCTGGAGGTCGTGGAGAAGGGGGCGACAAGAGACCCAGTACTTC.

CDR3 protein: CASSFLRTGGEATQYF. In nucleotides, the CDR3 is TGTGCCAGCAGCTTCCTCCGGACAGGGGGCGAGGCGACCCAGTACTTC. The V call is TRBV11-3, the J call TRBJ2-5, with TRBD1 matching 11 bases. The germline V gene encodes CDR1 SGHNT and CDR2 YENEEA. There are 16 residues in the CDR3. J gave up 7 bases and V 3 bases, and 10 bases lay outside the gene matches. Filled out from reference TRBV11-3 and TRBJ2-5, the complete variable domain reads EAGVVQSPRYKIIEKKQPVAFWCNPISGHNTLYWYLQNLGQGPELLIRYENEEAVDDSQLPKDRFSAERLKGVDSTLKIQPAELGDSAVYLCASSFLRTGGEATQYFGPGTRLLVL.

Remarks on this clonotype: This may arise from a read error, as a much more abundant clone is one base away. The rearrangement uses TRBV9 and TRBJ1-2; a weak D match, TRBD1 (6 bases). The CDR3 has 15 amino acids. The V gene's germline CDR1 is SGDLS and CDR2 YYNGEE. Trimming stripped 0 bases from V and 7 bases from J, with 16 bases between. The CDR3 protein is CASSVVGQWVGGYTF. CDR3 nucleotide sequence: TGTGCCAGCAGCGTAGTTGGACAGTGGGTTGGTGGCTACACCTTC. Using reference TRBV9 and TRBJ1-2 for the parts outside the CDR3, the full variable domain is DSGVTQTPKHLITATGQRVTLRCSPRSGDLSVYWYQQSLDQGLQFLIQYYNGEERAKGNILERFSAQQFPDLHSELNLSSLELGDSALYFCASSVVGQWVGGYTFGSGTRLTVV.

This clonotype was picked up a small number of times. V is TRBV6-1 and J is TRBJ2-5, with a tentative D call TRBD2 (6 bases). CDR3 size: 13 residues. V was pared by 5 bases and J by 5 bases, with 12 bases between. Germline values: CDR1 MNHNS, CDR2 SASEGT. CDR3 bases: TGTGCCAGCAGTCGGTCGGGAGCGGAGACCCAGTACTTC. Translating gives CASSRSGAETQYF.